The 3 T cell receptor beta chains below were found in one sample sequenced in a study of blood T cell repertoires in COVID-19. Assay used: immunoSEQ multiplex PCR; TCRdb lists only in-frame clones, some missing. The sample records 80,000 to 100,000 clones, around 87% being singletons. Material: peripheral blood. The source of these receptors is a human donor in a cohort sampled during active COVID-19.

This chain joins TRBV6-6 and TRBJ2-7, with 7 nucleotides matching TRBD1. The V segment lost 6 bases and the J segment 2 bases; nucleotides outside the gene matches: 7. The CDR3 totals 14 residues. Germline V gives CDR1 MNHNY, CDR2 SVGAGI (reference sequence). Here the CDR3 reads CASSSRQGAYEQYF. CDR3 nucleotide sequence: TGTGCCAGCAGCTCCCGACAGGGCGCCTACGAGCAGTACTTC.

V and J are TRBV18 and TRBJ2-2, with unresolved D. The CDR3 loop spans 12 amino acids. V was clipped by 4 bases and J by 8 bases, with 8 bases between them. Germline lookup yields CDR1 KGHSH and CDR2 LQKENI. The CDR3 loop is CASSQVQGELFF. The CDR3 nucleotides are TGTGCCAGCTCACAAGTACAGGGGGAGCTGTTTTTT. Variable domain in full (rest from reference TRBV18 and TRBJ2-2): NAGVMQNPRHLVRRRGQEARLRCSPMKGHSHVYWYRQLPEEGLKFMVYLQKENIIDESGMPKERFSAEFPKEGPSILRIQQVVRGDSAAYFCASSQVQGELFFGEGSRLTVL.

The chain couples TRBV29-1 to TRBJ2-7; D remains unclear. The germline V gene encodes CDR1 SQVTM and CDR2 ANQGSEA. V lost 5 bases, J lost 2 bases, and 13 bases lay in between. The CDR3 length is 13 residues. CDR3 region: CSVTYLGAYEQYF. The CDR3 DNA sequence: TGCAGCGTTACTTACCTTGGTGCCTACGAGCAGTACTTC.